This record covers a single T cell receptor beta chain. As yet, its antigen is unknown. Repertoires were generated with immunoSEQ multiplex PCR, while TCRdb's copy carries only in-frame clones and drops some. The data contain about 90,000 clones, approximately 79% of them singletons. There are 18 residues in the CDR3. The germline V and J ends were trimmed by 3 bases and 0 bases, with 20 bases remaining between them. Germline V lookup: CDR1 SGHRS, CDR2 YFSETQ. This specimen comes from a study of radiotherapy plus CTLA-4 blockade in lung cancer. Study background: Among patients, under 20% showed objective responses, and over 30% had disease control. Findings and caveats of the study: Radiotherapy plus ipilimumab was followed by expansion in blood of tumor-derived TCR clones. Strongest reported response predictors: early blood clone changes and post-radiation interferon-beta.

This TCR was recovered from a human donor with non-small cell lung cancer that progressed on radiotherapy plus ipilimumab. The sample in question was peripheral blood, obtained from a patient treated with radiotherapy plus ipilimumab. The gene calls are TRBV5-1 and TRBJ2-3, with D perhaps assigned TRBD1 or TRBD2 (6 bases each). The CDR3 reads CASSYSLTGGASTDTQYF. DNA for the CDR3: TGCGCCAGCAGCTACTCCCTGACAGGAGGGGCCAGCACAGATACGCAGTATTTT.